These 30 T cell receptor beta chains were all obtained from the same sample, sequenced in a study of blood T cell repertoires in COVID-19. Assay used: immunoSEQ multiplex PCR; TCRdb lists only in-frame clones, some missing. The data hold about 90,000 clones, with 75% to 90% observed a single time. Source material: peripheral blood. These receptors all stem from a woman in her seventies with acute or convalescent COVID-19.

The J gene is TRBJ1-1, the V gene TRBV28, with 7 positions matching TRBD1. The CDR3 is 13 residues long. V trimming: 5 bases; J trimming: 3 bases; junction bases outside the gene matches: 3. CDR1 MDHEN and CDR2 SYDVKM come from the germline V gene. This chain's CDR3 is CASSTGVDTEAFF. CDR3 DNA sequence: TGTGCCAGCAGTACAGGGGTGGACACTGAAGCTTTCTTT. The variable domain in full, with the rest retrieved from reference TRBV28 and TRBJ1-1, is DVKVTQSSRYLVKRTGEKVFLECVQDMDHENMFWYRQDPGLGLRLIYFSYDVKMKEKGDIPEGYSVSREKKERFSLILESASTNQTSMYLCASSTGVDTEAFFGQGTRLTVV.

The chain couples TRBV30 to TRBJ1-1; 7 bases fit TRBD1. Germline V gene sequence: CDR1 GTSNPN, CDR2 SVGIG (reference sequence). The CDR3 spans 13 residues. J gave up 6 bases and V 7 bases, and 11 bases lay outside the gene matches. CDR3 sequence (DNA): TGTGCCTCGACAGGGTTACGTAGGGCTGAAGCTTTCTTT. This encodes CASTGLRRAEAFF. The variable domain in full, completed from reference TRBV30 and TRBJ1-1, reads SQTIHQWPATLVQPVGSPLSLECTVEGTSNPNLYWYRQAAGRGLQLLFYSVGIGQISSEVPQNLSASRPQDRQFILSSKKLLLSDSGFYLCASTGLRRAEAFFGQGTRLTVV.

The chain uses TRBV6-2 or TRBV6-3 and TRBJ1-5, with 8 bases aligning to TRBD1. Germline assignment: CDR1 MNHEY and CDR2 SVGEGT. The CDR3 sequence is 16 residues long. The V and J ends lost 6 bases and 1 base, in that order; junction bases with no gene match: 8. In DNA form, the CDR3 reads TGTGCCAGCAGCTTCCGGCGACAGGGGAGCAATCAGCCCCAGCATTTT. It translates to CASSFRRQGSNQPQHF.

The V and J genes are TRBV19 and TRBJ2-7, with TRBD2 matching over 8 bases. This CDR3 spans 14 amino acids. V trimming: 5 bases; J trimming: 6 bases; junction bases outside the gene matches: 9. Germline CDR1 reads LNHDA; CDR2 reads SQIVND (reference sequence). CDR3: CASSETSASGEQYF. DNA of the CDR3: TGTGCCAGTAGTGAGACTAGCGCCTCGGGCGAGCAGTACTTC.

The chain uses TRBV7-2 and TRBJ2-7; 9 bases align to TRBD1. With 5 bases clipped from V and 3 bases from J, the junction kept 5 bases outside the gene matches. This CDR3 has 14 residues. Per germline, CDR1 SGHTA and CDR2 FQGNSA. The CDR3 DNA reads TGTGCCAGCAGCCCCCGGACAGGGGACTACGAGCAGTACTTC. Its protein is CASSPRTGDYEQYF.

The genes are TRBV9 and TRBJ2-1; unclear D gene. In germline, CDR1 is SGDLS, CDR2 YYNGEE. The V gene lost 0 bases and the J gene lost 3 bases, with 7 bases spanning the gap. The length of the CDR3 is 14 residues. This chain's CDR3 is CASSVDEVYNEQFF. CDR3 bases: TGTGCCAGCAGCGTAGACGAGGTCTACAATGAGCAGTTCTTC.

The table lists this clone with many counts. V gene TRBV30 combines with J gene TRBJ2-7; 14 positions match TRBD2. With V trimmed by 2 bases and J by 6 bases, 6 bases remained unmatched. CDR3 length: 15 amino acids. Germline loops: CDR1 GTSNPN, CDR2 SVGIG (reference sequence). In DNA form, the CDR3 reads TGTGCCTGGAGTCACGGGACTAGCGGGAGCGCCGAGCAGTACTTC. Protein sequence: CAWSHGTSGSAEQYF.

This chain uses TRBV6-1 with TRBJ1-1; 8 nucleotides line up with TRBD1. The CDR3 consists of 14 residues. J gave up 6 bases and V 3 bases, and 6 bases lay outside the gene matches. The germline V gene encodes CDR1 MNHNS and CDR2 SASEGT. This CDR3 is CASSEATGGSEAFF. CDR3 DNA sequence: TGTGCCAGCAGTGAGGCTACAGGGGGGTCTGAAGCTTTCTTT.

The chain has TRBV7-2 and TRBJ1-2, with 9 positions matching TRBD1. The CDR3 length is 16 residues. The junction had 11 bases not matched to a gene; V was cut back by 6 bases and J by 3 bases. CDR1 and CDR2 (germline): SGHTA, FQGNSA. The CDR3 coding sequence is TGTGCCAGCAGGTTCGCCGGGACAGGGTTTGACTATGGCTACACCTTC. This sequence encodes CASRFAGTGFDYGYTF.

V usage is TRBV14 and J usage is TRBJ1-1; D perhaps matches TRBD1 (6 bases). CDR3 length: 14 amino acids. V lost 4 bases and J 4 bases, leaving 13 bases between the germline ends. Germline V gene lookup returns CDR1 SGHDN and CDR2 FVKESK. The CDR3 sequence is CASSPTGYGTEAFF. CDR3 coding DNA: TGTGCCAGCAGCCCCACAGGGTACGGCACTGAAGCTTTCTTT. The complete variable domain, with remaining parts taken from reference TRBV14 and TRBJ1-1, reads EAGVTQFPSHSVIEKGQTVTLRCDPISGHDNLYWYRRVMGKEIKFLLHFVKESKQDESGMPNNRFLAERTGGTYSTLKVQPAELEDSGVYFCASSPTGYGTEAFFGQGTRLTVV.

The CDR3 DNA follows: TGTGCCAGCAGTTTATCGGGGGGGCTGGACACCGGGGAGCTGTTTTTT. The encoded protein is CASSLSGGLDTGELFF. The V call is TRBV28, the J call TRBJ2-2; TRBD2 agrees at 8 bases. From germline, CDR1 is MDHEN and CDR2 SYDVKM. The V gene end was trimmed by 1 base and the J gene end by 3 bases; junction bases not matched to a gene: 4. The CDR3 runs 16 residues.

The chain joins TRBV12-5 to TRBJ1-2; TRBD1 is a possible D gene (6 bases). Germline V gene lookup returns CDR1 LGHNT and CDR2 FRNRAP. CDR3 length: 13 amino acids. Trimming removed 1 base at V and 6 bases at J, with 9 bases between. Here the CDR3 DNA reads TGTGCTAGTGGTTTGGGGACAGTTGATGGCTACACCTTC. Encoded protein: CASGLGTVDGYTF.

This CDR3 reads CASSLKVAGFSGANVLTF. CDR3 nucleotide sequence: TGTGCCAGCAGCTTAAAGGTGGCAGGTTTCTCTGGGGCCAACGTCCTGACTTTC. The gene calls are TRBV7-2 and TRBJ2-6; D ambiguous. Between the trimmed V and J ends, which lost 2 bases and 0 bases, there was a span of 14 bases. CDR1 and CDR2 (germline): SGHTA, FQGNSA. The CDR3 totals 18 residues. The full variable domain, completed using reference TRBV7-2 and TRBJ2-6, is GAGVSQSPSNKVTEKGKDVELRCDPISGHTALYWYRQSLGQGLEFLIYFQGNSAPDKSGLPSDRFSAERTGGSVSTLTIQRTQQEDSAVYLCASSLKVAGFSGANVLTFGAGSRLTVL.

This clone has only a few counts. The chain recombines TRBV7-9 with TRBJ2-7, with TRBD1 identical over 9 bases. Germline loops: CDR1 SEHNR, CDR2 FQNEAQ (reference sequence). The junction had 6 bases not matched to a gene; V was cut back by 5 bases and J by 1 base. This CDR3 comprises 15 residues. DNA for the CDR3: TGTGCCAGCAGCCAGACAGGGGGATTATCCTACGAGCAGTACTTC. Translating gives CASSQTGGLSYEQYF.

The V gene is TRBV29-1, the J gene TRBJ2-7; 8 bases line up with TRBD2. The CDR3 runs to 15 residues. Germline lookup yields CDR1 SQVTM and CDR2 ANQGSEA. V was pared by 6 bases and J by 7 bases, with 17 bases of the junction left unmatched. The CDR3 reads CSVIGGNSGTLEQYF. The CDR3 coding sequence is TGCAGCGTGATAGGGGGTAATAGCGGGACCCTGGAGCAGTACTTC.

This clone was detected ten times or more. V usage is TRBV2 and J usage is TRBJ2-1, with D unresolved. Trimming cost V 9 bases and J 6 bases, with 6 bases left between them. Germline V CDR1 and CDR2: SNHLY, FYNNEI. The CDR3 is 10 residues long. The CDR3: CASSLNEQFF. The CDR3 DNA follows: TGTGCCAGTTCCCTCAATGAGCAGTTCTTC.

This rearrangement joins TRBV19 to TRBJ1-2; the match to TRBD1 covers 8 bases. Germline values: CDR1 LNHDA, CDR2 SQIVND (reference sequence). This CDR3 is built from 17 residues. V trimming: 6 bases; J trimming: 3 bases; junction bases outside the gene matches: 15. CDR3 residues: CASSSGQGANSYYGYTF. DNA for the CDR3: TGTGCCAGTAGCTCTGGGCAGGGGGCGAATTCTTACTATGGCTACACCTTC.

The chain employs TRBV24-1 and TRBJ1-3; D is uncertain. Per the germline V gene, CDR1 is KGHDR and CDR2 is SFDVKD. The CDR3 is 13 amino acids. V was shortened by 8 bases and J by 2 bases, with 9 bases between the two germline ends. CDR3 in amino acids: CATTEGTGNTIYF. The CDR3 DNA sequence: TGTGCCACCACAGAGGGCACTGGAAACACCATATATTTT.

V and J are TRBV11-2 and TRBJ2-2, with D possibly being TRBD2 (6 bases). Germline V gene sequence: CDR1 SGHAT, CDR2 FQNNGV. V was trimmed by 4 bases and J by 7 bases, leaving 13 bases between them. This CDR3 has 14 residues. The CDR3 loop is CASSSGWGVGELFF. In nucleotides, the CDR3 is TGTGCCAGCAGCTCAGGCTGGGGGGTCGGGGAGCTGTTTTTT. Complete variable domain (other parts from reference TRBV11-2 and TRBJ2-2): EAGVAQSPRYKIIEKRQSVAFWCNPISGHATLYWYQQILGQGPKLLIQFQNNGVVDDSQLPKDRFSAERLKGVDSTLKIQPAKLEDSAVYLCASSSGWGVGELFFGEGSRLTVL.

This clone was counted only a few times. Other DNA sequences within the sample encode an identical CDR3. V gene TRBV6-5 combines with J gene TRBJ1-4, with D hard to call. CDR3 length equals 14 residues. Between the trimmed V and J ends, which lost 2 bases and 8 bases, there was a span of 12 bases. CDR1 is MNHEY and CDR2 is SVGAGI in the germline V gene. The CDR3 nucleotides read TGTGCCAGCAGTTACGGGAGGGTAGGCGAAAAACTGTTTTTT. This translates into CASSYGRVGEKLFF.

For this clone: The junction departs from the called germline gene at one end, perhaps through a read error. J is TRBJ1-2 and V is TRBV11-2; the D is unclear. This CDR3 contains 11 residues. The germline V gene encodes CDR1 SGHAT and CDR2 FQNNGV. CDR3: CASSLGNTEGF. In DNA form, the CDR3 reads TGTGCCAGCAGCTTAGGGAATACAGAGGGCTTC.

The chain recombines TRBV3-1 (or the pseudogene TRBV3-2) with TRBJ2-3, with 15 positions matching TRBD2. The CDR3 spans 18 residues. J gave up 3 bases and V 6 bases, and 10 bases lay outside the gene matches. Germline V gene sequence: CDR1 LGHDT, CDR2 YNNKEL (reference sequence). The CDR3, as DNA: TGTGCCAGCAGTCTTTCTCCGGGACTAGCGGGAGGTACAGATACGCAGTATTTT. Residues: CASSLSPGLAGGTDTQYF.

In its sample, this clone was seen a few times. This sequence joins TRBV7-9 and TRBJ1-1, with 10 bases fitting TRBD1. The germline CDR1 and CDR2 sequences are SEHNR and FQNEAQ (reference sequence). V trimming: 5 bases; J trimming: 4 bases; junction bases outside the gene matches: 13. There are 17 residues in the CDR3. CDR3 bases: TGTGCCAGCAGCACCCGACAGGGGGCGGAATTGGGCACTGAAGCTTTCTTT. Translating gives CASSTRQGAELGTEAFF.

The CDR3 is CASSVTTGGRADTQYF. CDR3 sequence (DNA): TGTGCCAGCAGCGTAACCACAGGGGGTCGGGCAGATACGCAGTATTTT. The chain employs TRBV9 and TRBJ2-3; TRBD1 matches at 8 bases. CDR1 is SGDLS, CDR2 YYNGEE, per germline. The length of the CDR3 is 16 residues. Trimming removed 1 base from V and 4 bases from J; junction bases left unmatched: 8. Filled out from reference TRBV9 and TRBJ2-3, the complete variable domain reads DSGVTQTPKHLITATGQRVTLRCSPRSGDLSVYWYQQSLDQGLQFLIQYYNGEERAKGNILERFSAQQFPDLHSELNLSSLELGDSALYFCASSVTTGGRADTQYFGPGTRLTVL.

This chain connects TRBV19 to TRBJ1-2; TRBD1 agrees at 7 bases. The germline V gene encodes CDR1 LNHDA and CDR2 SQIVND (reference sequence). V shed 3 bases, J shed 7 bases, and the junction held 8 bases outside the gene matches. The CDR3 contains 14 residues. CDR3 region: CASSITGADGGYTF. The CDR3 DNA follows: TGTGCCAGTAGTATCACAGGGGCAGACGGTGGCTACACCTTC.

This chain connects TRBV7-2 to TRBJ2-2; tentatively, D is TRBD1 (5 bases). The ends were cut back, 5 bases at V and 5 bases at J, with 9 bases in the middle. This CDR3 contains 13 residues. In germline, CDR1 is SGHTA, CDR2 FQGNSA. In nucleotides, the CDR3 is TGTGCCAGCAGCCGGAGACAGACCGGGGAGCTGTTTTTT. Protein: CASSRRQTGELFF.

In its sample, this clone was seen a few times. J is TRBJ2-2 and V is TRBV10-3; D uncertain. The CDR3 has 13 amino acids. Germline V CDR1 and CDR2: ENHRY, SYGVKD. V shed 7 bases and J shed 6 bases, with 12 bases lying between them. As DNA, the CDR3 is TGTGCCATCAAGAGCCCGAGTTCCGGGGAGCTGTTTTTT. Encoded protein: CAIKSPSSGELFF.

The CDR3 nucleotides read TGCGCCAGCAGCGAGGACAGGGGGCCAGATACGCAGTATTTT. Translated, it gives CASSEDRGPDTQYF. The chain combines TRBV5-1 with TRBJ2-3; 11 nucleotides agree with TRBD1. The germline V gene has CDR1 SGHRS and CDR2 YFSETQ. The CDR3 consists of 14 residues. V shed 4 bases, J shed 4 bases, and the junction held 2 bases outside the gene matches. Drawing the rest from reference TRBV5-1 and TRBJ2-3, the complete variable domain is KAGVTQTPRYLIKTRGQQVTLSCSPISGHRSVSWYQQTPGQGLQFLFEYFSETQRNKGNFPGRFSGRQFSNSRSEMNVSTLELGDSALYLCASSEDRGPDTQYFGPGTRLTVL.

This chain connects TRBV21-1 to TRBJ2-6; the table assigns TRBD1, which was not confirmed against the DNA. TRBV21-1 is deemed a pseudogene. This CDR3 region has 20 residues. This CDR3 is CASSIPIKDSGPEGANVLTF. The CDR3 DNA reads as TGTGCCAGCAGCATCCCCATCAAGGACAGTGGCCCCGAGGGGGCCAACGTCCTGACTTTC.

This chain joins TRBV12-3 or TRBV12-4 and TRBJ2-1, with TRBD1 as a possible D gene (6 bases). The CDR3 loop spans 13 amino acids. Trimming pared 5 bases from V and 6 bases from J, leaving 11 bases between. Here the CDR3 DNA reads TGTGCCAGCAGTCGCAACAGGGTCAATGAGCAGTTCTTC. Translation gives CASSRNRVNEQFF.